This passage covers 3 T cell receptor beta chains from one sample sequenced in a study of blood T cell repertoires in COVID-19. Generated by immunoSEQ multiplex PCR, the TCRdb table keeps only in-frame clones and is missing some. The sample consists of about 140,000 clones, almost 80% of them appearing once. Material: PBMCs or T cells enriched from blood (not recorded which). The source is a woman aged 45-65 years who had recovered from COVID-19.

This clone came up once. V gene TRBV19 combines with J gene TRBJ2-1; 16 bases line up with TRBD2. The CDR3 is made up of 19 amino acids. The V and J ends lost 10 bases and 0 bases, in that order; junction bases with no gene match: 12. Germline-derived CDR1 and CDR2 are LNHDA and SQIVND (reference sequence). The CDR3 sequence is CATLGTSGRAISSYNEQFF. The CDR3 DNA sequence: TGTGCCACCCTCGGGACTAGCGGGAGGGCTATTAGCTCCTACAATGAGCAGTTCTTC.

Concerning this clone itself: In this CDR3 the conserved last residue, phenylalanine or tryptophan, is missing, so a read error is likely. This sequence joins TRBV19 and TRBJ1-1, with D perhaps TRBD1 (5 bases). V lost 2 bases, J lost 7 bases, and 14 bases lay in between. This CDR3 contains 14 residues. The V gene's germline CDR1 is LNHDA and CDR2 SQIVND (reference sequence). CDR3 sequence (DNA): TGTGCCAGTAGTATAAGGGGCGCGGGGGGTGAAGCTTTCCTT. It specifies CASSIRGAGGEAFL.

This chain links TRBV11-2 with TRBJ2-5; D not resolved. This CDR3 comprises 14 residues. The germline V and J ends were trimmed by 3 bases and 3 bases, with 11 bases remaining between them. Germline V gene lookup returns CDR1 SGHAT and CDR2 FQNNGV. The CDR3 reads CASSLNFPEETQYF. CDR3 coding DNA: TGTGCCAGCAGCTTGAATTTTCCAGAAGAGACCCAGTACTTC.